This T cell receptor beta chain was documented in a study of shared clonotypes between healthy human individuals. Findings of the study overall: Naive CD4 clonotypes were shared across a few donors at about 5.2%. On the whole, naive subsets had larger estimated richness than memory subsets had.

Germline V lookup: CDR1 SGHAT, CDR2 FQNNGV. V was cut by 3 bases and J by 0 bases, with 8 bases left in between. CDR3 length equals 14 residues. Across several immunoSEQ plates, the genomic DNA of each subset was split evenly. TCRdb's copy holds only in-frame clones and misses some; the assay was immunoSEQ multiplex PCR. The table includes some 1,100,000 clones, around 82% detected once. This clone has only a few counts. Its antigen remains unknown. The chain carries TRBV11-2 and TRBJ1-1, with D unresolved. The source material was memory CD4+ T cells from PBMCs. Described subset: CD45RA-negative fraction. This TCR derives from a man aged 18-30 years in good health. Some clones in this sample may be carry-over from other donors' samples. CDR3 bases: TGTGCCAGCAGCTTCCCACGGATGAACACTGAAGCTTTCTTT. Protein product: CASSFPRMNTEAFF. Full variable domain (remainder filled in from reference TRBV11-2 and TRBJ1-1): EAGVAQSPRYKIIEKRQSVAFWCNPISGHATLYWYQQILGQGPKLLIQFQNNGVVDDSQLPKDRFSAERLKGVDSTLKIQPAKLEDSAVYLCASSFPRMNTEAFFGQGTRLTVV.